This T cell receptor beta chain was sequenced for a study of molecular identifiers for immune sequencing clone quantification. Study summary: For replicates, RNA isolated from about 20,000 or 100,000 naive CD8 cells was divided into five portions, of which four were sequenced.

V dropped 9 bases and J dropped 4 bases, with 7 bases sitting between them. The CDR3 runs 11 residues. CDR1 is MDHEN, CDR2 SYDVKM, per germline. Previously described methods and listed TCR primers were used for bulk TCR libraries. TCRdb re-derived calls from the PCR reads in MiXCR, one entry per CDR3 protein. The profile shows about 67,000 distinct CDR3 sequences, less than 20% of them singletons. This clonotype was found many times. Antigen unknown. The study, taken as a whole, reports: A shared barcode on identical TCR molecules could lead to underestimated sizes for highly expanded clones. Clones carrying above 20 RNA copies accounted for over 97% of effector molecules, under 1% in naive cells.

The sample was naive CD8+ T cells from blood, with Jurkat cell RNA spiked in. Regarding subset: FACS-sorted CD8+CD4-CCR7+CD45RA+ naive T cells. This TCR came from a human donor in good health. Some libraries in this study had Jurkat cell RNA spiked in. The rearrangement joins TRBV28 to TRBJ1-3; D uncertain. This chain's CDR3 is CASGRGNTIYF. The CDR3 DNA is TGTGCCAGTGGCAGGGGAAACACCATATATTTT.